The present T cell receptor beta chain was sequenced within a study of PD-L1 blockade in urothelial cancer. Study-wide background: There were a median of approximately 150,000 T cells in blood samples.

The V gene end was trimmed by 6 bases and the J gene end by 1 base; junction bases not matched to a gene: 1. This CDR3 contains 14 residues. CDR1 and CDR2 (germline): MNHNS, SASEGT. Only in-frame clones appear in the TCRdb table, and some are missing; sequencing was by immunoSEQ multiplex PCR. In the table there are 30,000 to 45,000 clones, 83% of which are singletons. The source was PBMCs, collected around atezolizumab (anti-PD-L1) treatment. The TCR originated in a man aged 55 to 70 with urothelial cancer. The chain links TRBV6-1 to TRBJ1-5; 9 positions match TRBD1. The CDR3 protein is CASRDRGSNQPQHF. DNA of the CDR3: TGTGCCAGCAGGGACAGGGGCAGCAATCAGCCCCAGCATTTT.